The 9 T cell receptor beta chains in this list originate from one sample, sequenced in a study of shared clonotypes between healthy human individuals. Produced via immunoSEQ multiplex PCR; TCRdb's table is partial and in-frame only. In the table there are 950,000 to 1,300,000 clones, around 74% of which are singletons. Sample: memory CD4+ T cells sorted from blood. Subset described: CD45RA-negative fraction. The receptors shown here come from a young man in good health.

The table lists this clone with a few counts. The rearrangement uses TRBV6-1 and TRBJ1-1, with a possible D match to TRBD1 (6 bases). This CDR3 has 13 amino acids. V was trimmed by 4 bases and J by 4 bases, leaving 10 bases between them. Germline V lookup: CDR1 MNHNS, CDR2 SASEGT. Here the CDR3 DNA reads TGTGCCAGCAGTGGACAGGTATCCACTGAAGCTTTCTTT. Its protein is CASSGQVSTEAFF.

The chain carries TRBV27 and TRBJ2-7; 7 bases fit TRBD2. This CDR3 spans 14 amino acids. Germline V CDR1 and CDR2: MNHEY, SMNVEV (reference sequence). The trim removed 5 bases at V and 1 base at J, leaving 5 bases unmatched. Here the CDR3 DNA reads TGTGCCAGCAGTAGCGGGACGTGGTCCTACGAGCAGTACTTC. Residues: CASSSGTWSYEQYF.

The chain uses TRBV28 and TRBJ1-5, with 10 nucleotides matching TRBD1. The V gene end was trimmed by 8 bases and the J gene end by 2 bases; junction bases not matched to a gene: 3. Germline values: CDR1 MDHEN, CDR2 SYDVKM. The CDR3 runs to 14 residues. The CDR3 nucleotides read TGTGCCAGCGTCGACAGGGGGCGCAATCAGCCCCAGCATTTT. Residues: CASVDRGRNQPQHF.

This clone was seen a single time. The genes are TRBV5-1 and TRBJ2-3; either TRBD1 or TRBD2 may supply D (5 bases each). CDR1 SGHRS and CDR2 YFSETQ come from the germline V gene. This CDR3 spans 13 amino acids. The CDR3 DNA is TGCACAGGCGGAGGATGGCGCACAGATACGCAGTATTTT. Translation: CTGGGWRTDTQYF.

The chain recombines TRBV18 with TRBJ2-5; tentative D call: TRBD1 (6 bases). Germline V gene data show CDR1 as KGHSH and CDR2 as LQKENI. V was trimmed by 3 bases and J by 1 base, leaving 12 bases between them. This CDR3 is 15 amino acids long. The DNA of the CDR3 is TGTGCCAGCTCACCGCTCCGGGACATCCAAGAGACCCAGTACTTC. Translated, it gives CASSPLRDIQETQYF.

This clone was seen repeatedly, ten times or more. Within the sample, other DNA sequences also encode this same CDR3. The CDR3 spells CAWSDGHLKNEKLFF. CDR3 nucleotides: TGTGCCTGGAGTGACGGGCACTTAAAAAATGAAAAACTGTTTTTT. The V call is TRBV30, the J call TRBJ1-4; D remains unclear. Germline CDR1 GTSNPN, CDR2 SVGIG (reference sequence). The CDR3 contains 15 residues. V lost 1 base and J 5 bases, leaving 14 bases between the germline ends.

J is TRBJ1-1 and V is TRBV30; D ambiguous. The CDR3 is made up of 11 amino acids. Trimming removed 2 bases from V and 6 bases from J, with 7 bases in between. CDR1 is GTSNPN, CDR2 SVGIG, per germline (reference sequence). In DNA form, the CDR3 reads TGTGCCTGGAGTATTTACCCTGAAGCTTTCTTT. Translating it yields CAWSIYPEAFF.

This chain joins TRBV28 and TRBJ1-1; 8 bases match TRBD1. The germline V gene encodes CDR1 MDHEN and CDR2 SYDVKM. The CDR3 spans 15 residues. V was clipped by 7 bases and J by 1 base; unmatched bases: 8. The CDR3 protein is CASIPRGRKNTEAFF. The CDR3 DNA reads as TGTGCCAGCATCCCCAGGGGGCGAAAGAACACTGAAGCTTTCTTT.

The CDR3 reads CASTQGPTPGEQFF. In DNA form, the CDR3 reads TGTGCCAGCACCCAGGGTCCAACCCCCGGTGAGCAGTTCTTC. The genes are TRBV7-2 and TRBJ2-1, with D tentatively TRBD1 (5 bases). Germline V lookup: CDR1 SGHTA, CDR2 FQGNSA. The V and J ends lost 7 bases and 9 bases respectively, with 19 bases between them. CDR3 size: 14 residues.